This T cell receptor beta chain was identified during a study of graft-versus-host responses after intestinal transplantation. Germline V gene sequence: CDR1 PRHDT, CDR2 FYEKMQ (reference sequence). The CDR3 runs to 16 residues. With V trimmed by 5 bases and J by 10 bases, 14 bases remained unmatched. Clones were read by immunoSEQ multiplex PCR, and TCRdb kept only the in-frame ones, dropping some. The table lists over 100,000 clones, 90% to 95% of them singletons. With regard to this clone: What it binds is unknown.

Sequenced here: unstimulated CD8+ T cells sorted from spleen or lymph node cells, sampled before intestinal transplant. This sequence joins TRBV13 and TRBJ1-6; TRBD1 agrees at 7 bases. The clonotype comes from a human donor who received an intestinal transplant. CDR3 DNA sequence: TGTGCCAGCAGCGATGGGACAAGGGGGCTAGAGTCACCCCTCCACTTT. This encodes CASSDGTRGLESPLHF.